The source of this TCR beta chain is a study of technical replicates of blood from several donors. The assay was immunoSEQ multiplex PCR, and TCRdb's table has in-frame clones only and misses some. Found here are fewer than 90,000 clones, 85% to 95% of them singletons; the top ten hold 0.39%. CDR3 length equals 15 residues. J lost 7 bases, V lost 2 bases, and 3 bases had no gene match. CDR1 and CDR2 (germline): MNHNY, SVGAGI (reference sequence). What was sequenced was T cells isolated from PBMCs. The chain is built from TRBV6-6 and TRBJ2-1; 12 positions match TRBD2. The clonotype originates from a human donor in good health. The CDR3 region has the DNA TGTGCCAGCAGTTACCCTGGACTAGCGGGGAATGAGCAGTTCTTC. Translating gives CASSYPGLAGNEQFF.